Presented here are 18 T cell receptor beta chains from one specimen sequenced in a study of shared clonotypes between healthy human individuals. The data were produced by immunoSEQ multiplex PCR, yet TCRdb's version contains in-frame clones alone and is incomplete. The table includes roughly 2.5 million clones, more than 80% detected once. Sequencing was performed on naive CD4+ T cells sorted from blood. Subset meaning: CD45RA+ positively selected. These receptors originate from a man younger than 30 in good health.

This clone was recorded once. This chain connects TRBV6-5 to TRBJ1-1; no definite D call. In germline, CDR1 is MNHEY, CDR2 SVGAGI. The CDR3 totals 13 residues. The V gene lost 5 bases and the J gene lost 11 bases, with 18 bases spanning the gap. The CDR3 here is CASSPWREEGAFF. CDR3 DNA sequence: TGTGCCAGCAGTCCCTGGAGGGAAGAAGGTGCTTTCTTT.

Only one count was recorded for this clone. This CDR3 is CASSFAGGQGYNEQFF. CDR3 DNA: TGTGCCAGCAGCTTTGCGGGAGGGCAAGGCTACAATGAGCAGTTCTTC. This chain links TRBV7-2 with TRBJ2-1; 9 nucleotides align to TRBD2. V lost 3 bases to trimming and J lost 3 bases; unmatched junction nucleotides: 6. Germline-derived CDR1 and CDR2 are SGHTA and FQGNSA. The CDR3 runs 16 residues.

The chain joins TRBV19 to TRBJ1-1; 8 bases are a match to TRBD1. CDR3 size: 14 residues. J was trimmed by 1 base and V by 4 bases; bases with no gene match: 2. CDR1 is LNHDA and CDR2 is SQIVND in the germline V gene (reference sequence). This CDR3 reads CASSRDRTNTEAFF. In DNA, the CDR3 is TGTGCCAGTAGTAGGGACAGGACGAACACTGAAGCTTTCTTT.

The chain combines TRBV28 with TRBJ2-2, with D perhaps matching TRBD1 (6 bases). The CDR3 is 15 amino acids. Trimming took 6 bases from V and 1 from J, leaving 12 bases between them. Germline CDR1 is MDHEN and CDR2 is SYDVKM. CDR3 loop: CASRGAYLNTGELFF. In nucleotides, the CDR3 is TGTGCCAGCAGGGGGGCCTACTTGAACACCGGGGAGCTGTTTTTT. Full variable domain (outside the CDR3, taken from reference TRBV28 and TRBJ2-2): DVKVTQSSRYLVKRTGEKVFLECVQDMDHENMFWYRQDPGLGLRLIYFSYDVKMKEKGDIPEGYSVSREKKERFSLILESASTNQTSMYLCASRGAYLNTGELFFGEGSRLTVL.

A word on this clone: The same CDR3 can be traced to other DNA sequences in this sample. The rearrangement uses TRBV5-4 and TRBJ2-1, with 9 bases fitting TRBD2. Looked up from germline, CDR1 is SGHNT and CDR2 is YYREEE (reference sequence). The CDR3 sequence is 16 residues long. V was clipped by 0 bases and J by 3 bases; unmatched bases: 4. The CDR3 region has the DNA TGTGCCAGCAGCTTGGGGGCTAGCGGGGTCTACAATGAGCAGTTCTTC. This sequence encodes CASSLGASGVYNEQFF.

A note on this clone: A read error is possible here, since a much larger clone lies one base away. Other DNA sequences of this sample code for an identical CDR3. The V and J genes are TRBV5-1 and TRBJ2-7, with unresolved D. Per the germline V gene, CDR1 is SGHRS and CDR2 is YFSETQ. The CDR3 consists of 11 residues. The V gene lost 3 bases and the J gene lost 3 bases, with 4 bases spanning the gap. CDR3 in DNA: TGCGCCAGCAGCTCGGACTACGAGCAGTACTTC. It encodes CASSSDYEQYF.

V is TRBV25-1 and J is TRBJ1-4; a possible D gene is TRBD1 (5 bases). The CDR3 length is 15 residues. V lost 5 bases, J lost 10 bases, and 20 bases lay in between. From germline, CDR1 is MGHDK and CDR2 SYGVNS. CDR3 bases: TGTGCCAGCAGTACGGGGGGGACCGGCGTGGGAAAACTGTTTTTT. Amino acid sequence: CASSTGGTGVGKLFF.

The rearrangement uses TRBV6-5 and TRBJ2-2; no clear D. The CDR3 is made up of 14 amino acids. V dropped 6 bases and J dropped 4 bases, with 12 bases sitting between them. Germline V gene data show CDR1 as MNHEY and CDR2 as SVGAGI. CDR3 protein: CASSPVRLTGELFF. Written as DNA, the CDR3 is TGTGCCAGCAGCCCCGTCCGCCTCACCGGGGAGCTGTTTTTT.

The chain is built from TRBV7-2 and TRBJ2-2, with a possible D match to TRBD1 (6 bases). The germline V gene encodes CDR1 SGHTA and CDR2 FQGNSA. The V and J ends lost 6 bases and 3 bases respectively, with 17 bases between them. The CDR3 covers 16 residues. The CDR3 protein is CASSNYRDRDTGELFF. DNA of the CDR3: TGTGCCAGCAGTAACTACAGGGATCGGGACACCGGGGAGCTGTTTTTT.

J is TRBJ2-5 and V is TRBV21-1; TRBD2, the D gene given by the table, was not confirmed from the DNA. TRBV21-1 is an annotated pseudogene. The CDR3 loop spans 17 amino acids. The chain's CDR3 is CASSKAGTSGSRGTQYF. In DNA, the CDR3 is TGTGCCAGCAGCAAAGCAGGAACTAGCGGGAGTCGGGGGACCCAGTACTTC.

CDR3 coding DNA: TGTGCCAGCAGTTTGTCCGGGACAGCCACCGGGGAGCTGTTTTTT. Amino acid sequence: CASSLSGTATGELFF. This sequence joins TRBV27 and TRBJ2-2; TRBD1 agrees at 7 bases. The CDR3 sequence is 15 residues long. V was clipped by 3 bases and J by 4 bases; unmatched bases: 5. Germline CDR1 and CDR2: MNHEY and SMNVEV (reference sequence).

The sample holds one count of this clone. The rearrangement joins TRBV14 to TRBJ1-2; D possibly corresponds to TRBD1 (5 bases). The CDR3 consists of 12 residues. Trimming shortened V by 3 bases and J by 7 bases, and 9 bases separated the two germline ends. Germline V gene lookup returns CDR1 SGHDN and CDR2 FVKESK. CDR3: CASSQGGSGYTF. The CDR3, as DNA: TGTGCCAGCAGCCAGGGGGGAAGTGGCTACACCTTC.

V and J are TRBV27 and TRBJ2-5, with 7 bases matching TRBD1. CDR3 length equals 15 residues. V trimming: 1 base; J trimming: 3 bases; junction bases outside the gene matches: 5. Per the germline V gene, CDR1 is MNHEY and CDR2 is SMNVEV (reference sequence). For the CDR3, the DNA is TGTGCCAGCAGTTTATTTGGACAGGACAAAGAGACCCAGTACTTC. Protein: CASSLFGQDKETQYF.

The J gene is TRBJ2-4, the V gene TRBV5-5; 7 nucleotides match TRBD1. The CDR3 is 17 amino acids. The germline V gene has CDR1 SGHKS and CDR2 YYEKEE (reference sequence). Losses at the gene ends were 1 base for V and 0 bases for J; bases not matched to a gene: 7. The CDR3 protein is CASSLLGGEVAKNIQYF. In DNA, the CDR3 is TGTGCCAGCAGCTTGTTAGGGGGCGAGGTAGCCAAAAACATTCAGTACTTC.

The chain links TRBV4-3 to TRBJ2-3; no clear D gene. This CDR3 has 17 amino acids. Germline values: CDR1 LGHNA, CDR2 YSLEER. Trimming took 4 bases from V and 0 from J, leaving 17 bases between them. CDR3 DNA sequence: TGCGCCAGCAGCCCCACGGTAGGGCCCTCTAGCACAGATACGCAGTATTTT. The encoded protein is CASSPTVGPSSTDTQYF.

CDR3: CASSLAGLTDTQYF. The CDR3 region has the DNA TGTGCCAGCAGCTTAGCGGGGCTCACAGATACGCAGTATTTT. This chain uses TRBV7-8 with TRBJ2-3, with D possibly being TRBD1 (5 bases). This CDR3 comprises 14 residues. Germline V CDR1 and CDR2: SGHVS, FQNEAQ. The V end lost 0 bases, the J end lost 2 bases, and 6 bases lay between the germline ends. Full variable domain (missing parts from reference TRBV7-8 and TRBJ2-3): GAGVSQSPRYKVAKRGQDVALRCDPISGHVSLFWYQQALGQGPEFLTYFQNEAQLDKSGLPSDRFFAERPEGSVSTLKIQRTQQEDSAVYLCASSLAGLTDTQYFGPGTRLTVL.

The rearrangement links TRBV9 to TRBJ2-2; D gene unclear. Germline loops: CDR1 SGDLS, CDR2 YYNGEE. Between the trimmed V and J ends, which lost 4 bases and 1 base, there was a span of 8 bases. This CDR3 region has 14 residues. CDR3 in DNA: TGTGCCAGCAGCCCCGACGGGAACACCGGGGAGCTGTTTTTT. Its protein is CASSPDGNTGELFF.

The chain couples TRBV27 to TRBJ2-2, with 7 bases fitting TRBD1. The CDR3 runs 13 residues. The V and J ends lost 10 bases and 5 bases, in that order; junction bases with no gene match: 7. The V gene's germline CDR1 is MNHEY and CDR2 SMNVEV (reference sequence). The CDR3, as DNA: TGTGCCATCAGGACAGGACGAACCGGGGAGCTGTTTTTT. Translating gives CAIRTGRTGELFF.